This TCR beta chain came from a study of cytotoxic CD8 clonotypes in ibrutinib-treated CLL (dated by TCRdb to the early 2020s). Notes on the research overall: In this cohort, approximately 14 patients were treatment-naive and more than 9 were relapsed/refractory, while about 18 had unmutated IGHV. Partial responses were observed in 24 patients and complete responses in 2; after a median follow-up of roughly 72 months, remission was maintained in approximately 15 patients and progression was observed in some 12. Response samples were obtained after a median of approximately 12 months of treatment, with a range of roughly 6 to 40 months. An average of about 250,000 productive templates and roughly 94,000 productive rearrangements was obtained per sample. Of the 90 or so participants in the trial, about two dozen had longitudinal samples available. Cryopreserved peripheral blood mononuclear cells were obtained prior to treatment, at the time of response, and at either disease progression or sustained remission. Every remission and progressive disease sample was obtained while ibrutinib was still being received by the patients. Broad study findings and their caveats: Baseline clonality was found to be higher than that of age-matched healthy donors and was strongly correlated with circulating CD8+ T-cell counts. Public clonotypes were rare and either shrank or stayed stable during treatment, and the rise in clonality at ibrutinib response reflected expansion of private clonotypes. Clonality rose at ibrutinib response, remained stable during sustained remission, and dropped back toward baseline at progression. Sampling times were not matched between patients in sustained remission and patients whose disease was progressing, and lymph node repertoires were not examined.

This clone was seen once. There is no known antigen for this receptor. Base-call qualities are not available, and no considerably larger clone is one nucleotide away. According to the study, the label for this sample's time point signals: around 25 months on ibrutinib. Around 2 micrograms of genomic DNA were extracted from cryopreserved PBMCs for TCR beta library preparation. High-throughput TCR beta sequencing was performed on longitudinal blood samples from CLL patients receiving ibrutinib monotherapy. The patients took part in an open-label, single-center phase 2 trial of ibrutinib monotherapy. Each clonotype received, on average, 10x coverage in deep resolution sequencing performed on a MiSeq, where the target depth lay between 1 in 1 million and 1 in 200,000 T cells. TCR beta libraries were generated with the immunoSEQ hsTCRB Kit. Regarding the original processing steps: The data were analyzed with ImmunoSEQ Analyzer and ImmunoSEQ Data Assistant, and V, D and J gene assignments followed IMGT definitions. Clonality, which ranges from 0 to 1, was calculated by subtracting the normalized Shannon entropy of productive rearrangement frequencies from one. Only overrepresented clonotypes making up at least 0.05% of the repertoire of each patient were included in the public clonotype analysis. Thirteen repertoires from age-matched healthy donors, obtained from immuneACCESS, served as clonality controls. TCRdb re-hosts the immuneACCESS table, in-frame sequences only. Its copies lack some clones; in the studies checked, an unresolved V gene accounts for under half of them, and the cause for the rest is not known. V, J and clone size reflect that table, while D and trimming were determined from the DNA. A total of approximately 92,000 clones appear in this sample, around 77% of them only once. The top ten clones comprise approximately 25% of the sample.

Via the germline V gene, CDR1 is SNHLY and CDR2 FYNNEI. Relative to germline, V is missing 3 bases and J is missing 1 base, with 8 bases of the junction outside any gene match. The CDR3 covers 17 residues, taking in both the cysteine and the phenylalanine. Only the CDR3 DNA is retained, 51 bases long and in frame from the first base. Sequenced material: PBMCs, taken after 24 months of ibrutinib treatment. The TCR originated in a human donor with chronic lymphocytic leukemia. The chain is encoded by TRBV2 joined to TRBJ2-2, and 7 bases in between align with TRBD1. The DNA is TGTGCCAGCAGTGATAAGAGATGGGACAGGAACACCGGGGAGCTGTTTTTT. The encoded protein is CASSDKRWDRNTGELFF.